This T cell receptor beta chain was recorded in a study of CD8 T cell repertoires and HIV-1 epitope variants. The overall study: Tested: three Gag epitope families, Nef HW9 and YT9.

Measured with immunoSEQ multiplex PCR; TCRdb has only the in-frame clones, and not every one. In the table there are tens of thousands of clones, over 70% of which are singletons. This CDR3 comprises 16 residues. The rearrangement uses TRBV23-1 and TRBJ2-5, with TRBD2 identical over 10 bases. The J call may be in error: the DNA end matches TRBJ2-7 better. TRBV23-1 is designated an ORF whose function remains uncertain. Material: uncultured baseline CD8+ T cells from peripheral blood mononuclear cells (PBMCs). The TCR was taken from a male donor with HIV. The CDR3 DNA reads TGCGCCAGCAGTCTTTCCTTTACTAGCGGGGACTACGAGCAGTACTTC. Encoded protein: CASSLSFTSGDYEQYF.